This T cell receptor beta chain was captured in a study of T cell responses to AZD1222 COVID-19 vaccine. The assay was immunoSEQ multiplex PCR, and TCRdb's table has in-frame clones only and misses some. The table includes 120,000 to 150,000 clones, roughly 87% detected once. Overall study findings and caveats: Mostly white British, mostly female donors; authors suggested clonal diversity may be underestimated. With two AZD1222 doses given, Spike-specific TCR breadth and depth both rose. Among spike-specific TCRs, nearly half reportedly target unmutated variant regions. Dominant CD4 TCR responses targeted spike regions 160-218 and 743-854.

This clone was seen a handful of times. Its matching antigen is unknown. Germline V gene sequence: CDR1 SEHNR, CDR2 FQNEAQ (reference sequence). V gave up 4 bases and J gave up 6 bases; unmatched junction bases: 11. CDR3 length equals 17 residues. This clonotype was obtained from an adult who received the MenACWY meningococcal vaccine as a control. The sequences come from peripheral blood, collected 28 days after the second dose of the MenACWY control vaccine. This chain uses TRBV7-9 with TRBJ2-1, with 11 bases fitting TRBD2. CDR3 DNA sequence: TGTGCCAGCAGCTCAAATTTAGCGGGAGGGCCTATCAATGAGCAGTTCTTC. This sequence encodes CASSSNLAGGPINEQFF.